This T cell receptor beta chain was captured in a study of cytomegalovirus exposure and HLA in healthy donors (dated by TCRdb to 2015 to 2018). Context from the whole study: According to a later analysis, one platform produced both the roughly 130 validation repertoires and the approximately 670 repertoires of the first cohort. The study aimed to test whether signatures of past pathogen exposure could be identified by cataloging public T cell receptors. Besides the first cohort of 666 subjects, a separate validation cohort made up of about 120 different subjects was used. The study combined high-throughput TCR immunosequencing, statistical association of individual TCRs with disease status, and machine learning to predict cytomegalovirus infection status. Overall results and qualifications from the work: A later analysis had no HLA typing for the validation cohort, so co-occurrence there was scored across all 110 or so repertoires. It was suggested by the authors that the approach could potentially be generalized to other disease states and immunological phenotypes. A later analysis found that TCRs clustered in the first cohort also tended to co-occur in the 120 validation repertoires, with 94% of cluster scores above 0. Most TCR sequences were observed very rarely across donors, whereas some public TCRs were present in many individuals. The study listed 150 to 200 TCR beta chains as associated with cytomegalovirus. A few of the identified cytomegalovirus-associated TCR beta chains were confirmed in vitro to be specific for cytomegalovirus antigens. Cytomegalovirus status was reported to be diagnosed by the classifier with high specificity and sensitivity in both the original and validation cohorts.

The germline V gene provides CDR1 LGHNA and CDR2 YNFKEQ. Trimming removed 1 base from V and 5 bases from J; the gene matches leave 0 bases unexplained. Reading from cysteine to phenylalanine, the CDR3 counts 16 amino acids. Only CDR3 DNA is held: 48 bases, read in frame from base 1. To note about this clone: Its antigen remains undetermined. Within one base of it there is no much larger clone, and no base qualities were kept.

Library prep was done by the immunoSEQ multiplex PCR assay. The original pipeline was this. A statistical classification framework was built for diagnosing cytomegalovirus status from the catalog of TCR beta chain sequences. Imported from immuneACCESS, the table was reduced by TCRdb to in-frame sequences with V and J called. These copies leave out some clones; in studies compared against another copy, an unresolved V gene accounts for under half, and the cause of the remainder is not known. V and J calls and clone size come straight from that table; D and trimming were deduced from the DNA. The sample table lists roughly 120,000 clones, about 83% of them with a count of one. The biggest ten clones account for around 5% of the sample. The donors were included in the validation cohort of 100 to 150 subjects, a group kept apart from the roughly 670-subject first cohort.

The V gene is TRBV4-2 and the J gene is TRBJ2-1, with 15 central nucleotides matching TRBD2. The material sequenced was PBMCs. The receptor's source is a man younger than 35 in good health and CMV-seronegative. Read as DNA, the sequence is TGTGCCAGCAGCCAAGGGACTAGCGGGGGGGACAATGAGCAGTTCTTC. Translated, this gives CASSQGTSGGDNEQFF.